Listed below are T cell receptor beta chains from one sample, sequenced in a study of T cell repertoires in ileal Crohn's disease. TCRdb's table, derived via immunoSEQ multiplex PCR, lists solely in-frame clones and lacks some. The sample includes 3,000 to 4,000 clones, about 80% of them seen just once. Material: ileal tissue. The receptors were gathered from an adult with Crohn's disease. Each CDR3 is given with its conserved first and last residue. D genes are given only for firm matches. Clone size appears in some rows only: once, few, many, or a class for an expanded clone.

d_call	v_call	j_call	clone_size	cdr3_aa	cdr3_nt
TRBD1	TRBV7-3	TRBJ2-5	.	CASSLGQGSNQYF	TGTGCCAGCAGCTTGGGACAGGGGAGTAACCAGTACTTC
.	TRBV18	TRBJ1-5	.	CASSPQGHQPQHF	TGTGCCAGCTCACCGCAGGGCCATCAGCCCCAGCATTTT
TRBD1	TRBV7-8	TRBJ1-2	.	CASSSGTGSLYGYTF	TGTGCCAGCAGTTCCGGGACAGGGAGTCTCTATGGCTACACCTTC
TRBD2	TRBV6-4	TRBJ2-2	.	CASSGRADTGELFF	TGTGCCAGCAGCGGGAGGGCCGACACCGGGGAGCTGTTTTTT
TRBD1	TRBV5-1	TRBJ2-3	once	CASSFGQGIDTQYF	TGCGCCAGCAGCTTCGGACAGGGTATTGATACGCAGTATTTT
TRBD2	TRBV15	TRBJ2-3	few	CATSKTSGGADTQYF	TGTGCCACCAGCAAAACTAGCGGGGGGGCAGATACGCAGTATTTT
TRBD2	TRBV6-5	TRBJ2-3	.	CASSYSGGSTDTQYF	TGTGCCAGCAGTTACTCGGGGGGGAGCACAGATACGCAGTATTTT
.	TRBV19	TRBJ1-3	.	CASSIGVQGGNTIYF	TGTGCCAGTAGTATAGGCGTACAGGGAGGGAACACCATATATTTT
.	TRBV5-1	TRBJ2-3	once	CASSLVQITDTQYF	TGCGCCAGCAGCTTGGTGCAGATCACAGATACGCAGTATTTT
TRBD2	TRBV11-3	TRBJ2-5	.	CASSPGGDQETQYF	TGTGCCAGCAGCCCGGGGGGGGACCAAGAGACCCAGTACTTC
TRBD1	TRBV5-1	TRBJ1-1	.	CASSLDRGGTEAFF	TGCGCCAGCAGCTTGGACAGGGGCGGCACTGAAGCTTTCTTT
.	TRBV4-2	TRBJ2-6	.	CASSQEGASGANVLTF	TGTGCCAGCAGCCAAGAAGGAGCATCTGGGGCCAACGTCCTGACTTTC
.	TRBV9	TRBJ2-7	.	CASSPFPGKGNPYEQYF	TGTGCCAGCAGCCCATTTCCAGGGAAAGGCAACCCCTACGAGCAGTACTTC
TRBD2	TRBV7-9	TRBJ2-2	.	CASSLTSGGDLTGELFF	TGTGCCAGCAGCCTAACTAGCGGGGGGGATCTCACCGGGGAGCTGTTTTTT
TRBD1	TRBV28	TRBJ1-5	once	CASSLNRGRPQHF	TGTGCCAGCAGCCTAAACAGGGGGCGGCCCCAGCATTTT
TRBD1	TRBV5-4	TRBJ1-2	.	CASSFGTGDFPAF	TGTGCCAGCAGCTTCGGGACAGGGGACTTCCCCGCCTTC
.	TRBV19	TRBJ1-1	.	CASSMWGEAFF	TGTGCCAGTAGTATGTGGGGGGAGGCTTTCTTT
TRBD2	TRBV7-2	TRBJ2-1	.	CASSPPGTSRNEQFF	TGTGCCAGCAGCCCGCCCGGGACTAGTCGGAATGAGCAGTTCTTC
.	TRBV29-1	TRBJ2-2	.	CSVEWLAENTGELFF	TGCAGCGTTGAATGGCTAGCCGAGAACACCGGGGAGCTGTTTTTT
TRBD2	TRBV2	TRBJ2-4	.	CASTRTSGNIQYF	TGTGCCAGCACGAGGACTAGCGGAAACATTCAGTACTTC
TRBD2	TRBV6-1	TRBJ2-5	.	CASSEFAGGPETQYF	TGTGCCAGCAGTGAATTCGCGGGGGGGCCGGAGACCCAGTACTTC
.	TRBV29-1	TRBJ1-2	.	CSVEGAGWYYGYTF	TGCAGCGTTGAAGGGGCAGGGTGGTACTATGGCTACACCTTC
.	TRBV30	TRBJ2-3	.	CAWTFPYITDTQYF	TGTGCCTGGACCTTCCCTTACATCACAGATACGCAGTATTTT
.	TRBV4-1	TRBJ1-1	.	CASSQDGQLNTEAFF	TGCGCCAGCAGCCAAGATGGACAGCTGAACACTGAAGCTTTCTTT
TRBD2	TRBV6-4	TRBJ2-1	.	CASSDGTRDYNEQFF	TGTGCCAGCAGTGACGGGACTAGAGACTACAATGAGCAGTTCTTC
.	TRBV29-1	TRBJ2-3	.	CSVGYTSTDTQYF	TGCAGCGTTGGGTATACTAGCACAGATACGCAGTATTTT
TRBD1	TRBV6-6	TRBJ2-7	once	CASSWDRDYEQYF	TGTGCCAGCAGCTGGGACAGGGACTACGAGCAGTACTTC
.	TRBV4-1	TRBJ1-5	.	CASSQGGQANQPQHF	TGCGCCAGCAGCCAAGGAGGGCAGGCGAATCAGCCCCAGCATTTT
.	TRBV9	TRBJ1-1	.	CASSVGGQNTEAFF	TGTGCCAGCAGCGTAGGTGGGCAGAACACTGAAGCTTTCTTT
TRBD2	TRBV27	TRBJ2-1	.	CASSRTPSGGANEQFF	TGTGCCAGCAGCCGTACCCCTAGCGGGGGGGCCAATGAGCAGTTCTTC
.	TRBV5-4	TRBJ1-2	.	CASSFGDGYGYTF	TGTGCCAGCAGCTTCGGAGATGGCTATGGCTACACCTTC
.	TRBV6-1	TRBJ2-5	.	CASSGGGGIGETQYF	TGTGCCAGCAGTGGGGGAGGGGGAATAGGAGAGACCCAGTACTTC